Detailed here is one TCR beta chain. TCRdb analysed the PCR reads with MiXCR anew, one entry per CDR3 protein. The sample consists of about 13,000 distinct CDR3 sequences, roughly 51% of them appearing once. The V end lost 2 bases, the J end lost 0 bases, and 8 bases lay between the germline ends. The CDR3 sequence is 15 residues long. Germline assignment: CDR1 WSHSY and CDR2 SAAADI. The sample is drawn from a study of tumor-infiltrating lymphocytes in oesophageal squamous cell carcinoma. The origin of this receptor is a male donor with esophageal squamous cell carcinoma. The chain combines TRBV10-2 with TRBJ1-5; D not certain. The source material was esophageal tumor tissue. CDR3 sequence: CASSEAENSNQPQHF. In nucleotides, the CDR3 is TGCGCCAGCAGTGAGGCAGAAAATAGCAATCAGCCCCAGCATTTT.